A selection of T cell receptor beta chains follows, all from one sample in a study of blood T cells in healthy people across ages. TCRdb analysed the 5' RACE reads with MiXCR anew, one entry per CDR3 protein. Of 1.5 million to 2 million distinct CDR3 sequences listed, about 28% are singletons. The sequencing input was blood. These receptors originate from a woman aged 25 to 39 in good health. CDR3s include the opening cysteine and the closing phenylalanine or tryptophan. The order of the fields is CDR3 protein, CDR3 length, V gene, J gene.

CASSQDLSVSGTTYEQYF	18	TRBV4-2	-
CSARVGSRTDTQYF	14	TRBV20-1	TRBJ2-3
CASSLASAALHF	12	TRBV5-5	TRBJ1-6
CASSLALPGGLSYNEQFF	18	TRBV5-1	TRBJ2-1
CSPRDRGYYNEQFF	14	TRBV20-1	TRBJ2-1
CASSQGAYGYTF	12	TRBV3-1	TRBJ1-2
CASSSQGVSEAFF	13	TRBV6-6	TRBJ1-1
CASSNSRGGEETQYF	15	TRBV6-6	TRBJ2-5
CASSWGTGTTQETQYF	16	TRBV5-5	TRBJ2-5
CASNLIGGQGYEQYF	15	TRBV5-1	TRBJ2-7
CASGETYNEQFF	12	TRBV2	TRBJ2-1
CASSQDLTAGTGNEQFF	17	TRBV4-3	TRBJ2-1
CASSAGQGSEQYF	13	TRBV5-1	TRBJ2-7
CASSYSGGVNTEAFF	15	TRBV6-5	TRBJ1-1
CASSQDQWGGEQFF	14	TRBV4-3	TRBJ2-1
CSARDLVASGRSYEQYF	17	TRBV20-1	TRBJ2-7
CASSETRSYGYTF	13	TRBV2	TRBJ1-2
CSAGDSPYNEQFF	13	TRBV20-1	TRBJ2-1
CASTESTLLAKNIQYF	16	TRBV2	TRBJ2-4
CASTPLAGGETQYF	14	TRBV7-2	TRBJ2-5
CASRGDGAGIQYF	13	TRBV7-9	TRBJ2-4
CSAPVSGVPDTQYF	14	TRBV20-1	TRBJ2-3
CSARPFDLAKNIQYF	15	TRBV20-1	TRBJ2-4
CASTSGPSDYEQYF	14	TRBV25-1	TRBJ2-7
CASGSPGADSPLHF	14	TRBV12-5	TRBJ1-6
CASSPPQGGYEQYF	14	TRBV18	TRBJ2-7
CASSPSGGQYF	11	TRBV28	TRBJ2-7
CSARSTVGGRWSYNEQFF	18	TRBV20-1	TRBJ2-1
CASSPGTEDGYTF	13	TRBV5-1	TRBJ1-2
CASSFSGVNTEAFF	14	TRBV5-1	TRBJ1-1
CASSQGGGAPNYGYTF	16	TRBV4-1	TRBJ1-2
CASSQPQETQYF	12	TRBV5-1	TRBJ2-5
CASSLGQGAAEQFF	14	TRBV5-1	TRBJ2-1
CASSPWEITGELFF	14	TRBV18	TRBJ2-2
CASSLEGAIGGEQFF	15	TRBV11-2	TRBJ2-1
CASSPTGGRYKQETQYF	17	TRBV7-3	TRBJ2-5
CASGRWGASTDTQYF	15	TRBV6-5	TRBJ2-3
CASSLRVGRNYNEQFF	16	TRBV27	TRBJ2-1
CSVGRRRQLFAQYF	14	TRBV29-1	TRBJ2-3
CAWSTSTGRGYTF	13	TRBV30	TRBJ1-2
CASGIAGGDEQYF	13	TRBV27	TRBJ2-7
CASSLGSAMNTEAFF	15	TRBV7-2	TRBJ1-1
CSARTASEKLFF	12	TRBV20-1	TRBJ1-4
CASSLAVGQGTSYNEQFF	18	TRBV5-1	TRBJ2-1
CATRTGGETQYF	12	TRBV10-3	TRBJ2-5
CASSLSASGGREQFF	15	TRBV5-1	TRBJ2-1
CASSPGIGDNGAFF	14	TRBV7-3	TRBJ1-1
CASNSGHSYEQYF	13	TRBV19	-
CASSISREDDTIYF	14	TRBV5-6	TRBJ1-3
CASSQAPRLLGGKSGRFDEQFF	22	TRBV4-3	TRBJ2-1
CASSLERRRVRADTQYF	17	TRBV12-3/TRBV12-4	TRBJ2-3
CASSSGGSSGRKTQYF	16	TRBV5-1	TRBJ2-5
CASSALGKVHEQYF	14	TRBV2	TRBJ2-7
CASSRGRGTIQETQYF	16	TRBV7-7	TRBJ2-5
CASSSLGGSTADTQYF	16	TRBV5-1	TRBJ2-3
CASSFPSGRFGNEQYF	16	TRBV7-9	TRBJ2-7
CASSPFTAVQETQYF	15	TRBV6-2/TRBV6-3	TRBJ2-5
CASGLNPVAWEKLFF	15	TRBV6-5	TRBJ1-4
CSVLAGNTDTQYF	13	TRBV29-1	TRBJ2-3
CASSQLPIGARNRGYTF	17	TRBV3-1	TRBJ1-2